Listed below are T cell receptor beta chains from one sample, sequenced in a study of blood T cell repertoires in COVID-19. The assay was immunoSEQ multiplex PCR, and TCRdb's table has in-frame clones only and misses some. The table lists approximately 44,000 clones, roughly three quarters of them singletons. Material for sequencing was peripheral blood. Receptors were obtained from a woman older than 75 with acute or convalescent COVID-19. CDR3s include the opening cysteine and the closing phenylalanine or tryptophan. A D gene is named only where the DNA matches it firmly. Size values are once, few and many counts, or a class for expanded clones, and some rows have none.

D gene,J gene,clone size,V gene,CDR3 protein,CDR3 DNA
-,TRBJ2-4,-,TRBV18,CASSPQLAKNIQYF,TGTGCCAGCTCACCCCAGTTAGCCAAAAACATTCAGTACTTC
-,TRBJ1-3,-,TRBV6-4,CASSEMGNSGNTIYF,TGTGCCAGCAGTGAGATGGGCAACTCTGGAAACACCATATATTTT
TRBD1,TRBJ2-2,-,TRBV19,CASIGQGASTTGELFF,TGTGCCAGTATCGGACAGGGGGCCTCCACCACCGGGGAGCTGTTTTTT
-,TRBJ2-5,-,TRBV6-2/TRBV6-3,CASSFHSYQETQYF,TGTGCCAGCAGTTTTCACAGCTACCAAGAGACCCAGTACTTC
-,TRBJ2-1,-,TRBV28,CASTGQFFNEQFF,TGTGCCAGCACAGGACAGTTTTTCAATGAGCAGTTCTTC
-,TRBJ1-5,few,TRBV6-5,CASSPGWRNQPQHF,TGTGCCAGCAGCCCCGGTTGGAGGAATCAGCCCCAGCATTTT
-,TRBJ1-5,few,TRBV19,CASSQTQGYQPQHF,TGTGCCAGTAGCCAGACACAGGGTTATCAGCCCCAGCATTTT
TRBD1,TRBJ2-2,-,TRBV9,CASSVEGQGAGELFF,TGTGCCAGCAGCGTAGAGGGACAGGGAGCCGGGGAGCTGTTTTTT
TRBD1,TRBJ1-2,-,TRBV5-4,CASSWDRVNGYTF,TGTGCCAGCAGCTGGGACAGGGTTAATGGCTACACCTTC
TRBD1,TRBJ1-1,-,TRBV18,CASSPSRQGNTEAFF,TGTGCCAGCTCACCATCTAGACAGGGGAACACTGAAGCTTTCTTT
-,TRBJ2-3,-,TRBV7-9,CASSFPAGWDDTQYF,TGTGCCAGCAGCTTTCCCGCAGGGTGGGATGATACGCAGTATTTT
TRBD2,TRBJ2-5,-,TRBV18,CASSPASGRGGQETQYF,TGTGCCAGCTCACCAGCTAGCGGGAGAGGGGGTCAAGAGACCCAGTACTTC
TRBD1,TRBJ1-1,-,TRBV3-1/TRBV3-2,CASSLGEMTGNFAEAFF,TGTGCCAGCAGCCTGGGGGAGATGACAGGGAATTTCGCTGAAGCTTTCTTT
TRBD2,TRBJ2-3,-,TRBV4-1,CASSQVARGDTDTQYF,TGCGCCAGCAGCCAAGTGGCCCGGGGGGACACAGATACGCAGTATTTT
-,TRBJ2-1,few,TRBV10-1,CASSESGDYFYEQFF,TGCGCCAGCAGTGAGTCGGGCGACTATTTCTATGAGCAGTTCTTC
TRBD2,TRBJ2-1,-,TRBV5-1,CASSSGSGSSNEQFF,TGCGCCAGCAGCAGCGGGAGCGGGAGCTCGAATGAGCAGTTCTTC
-,TRBJ2-5,-,TRBV2,CASKFGTRKETQYF,TGTGCCAGCAAGTTCGGGACAAGAAAAGAGACCCAGTACTTC
-,TRBJ1-3,medium-sized,TRBV9,CASSVGGVSVNTIYF,TGTGCCAGCAGCGTAGGGGGCGTCTCGGTGAACACCATATATTTT
TRBD1,TRBJ2-7,-,TRBV2,CASSEGGQAYEQYF,TGTGCCAGCAGTGAAGGGGGACAGGCCTACGAGCAGTACTTC
-,TRBJ1-1,once,TRBV29-1,CSVEEEGEGTEAFF,TGCAGCGTTGAAGAAGAGGGCGAAGGCACTGAAGCTTTCTTT
TRBD2,TRBJ2-1,-,TRBV7-9,CASSLSRASGASYNEQFF,TGTGCCAGCAGCTTATCTCGGGCTAGCGGGGCCTCCTACAATGAGCAGTTCTTC
TRBD2,TRBJ2-5,-,TRBV12-3/TRBV12-4,CASGTSSETQYF,TGTGCCAGCGGGACTAGCAGCGAGACCCAGTACTTC
TRBD1,TRBJ1-2,-,TRBV7-8,CASSLAGQGGGYTF,TGTGCCAGCAGCTTAGCCGGACAGGGGGGTGGCTACACCTTC
TRBD2,TRBJ2-7,-,TRBV6-1,CASSEALAGGPSYEQYF,TGTGCCAGCAGTGAAGCGCTGGCGGGAGGGCCCTCCTACGAGCAGTACTTC
-,TRBJ2-6,-,TRBV29-1,CSVSRVSGANVLTF,TGCAGCGTTTCGAGGGTCTCTGGGGCCAACGTCCTGACTTTC
TRBD1,TRBJ1-5,-,TRBV19,CASSNTGGQPQHF,TGTGCCAGTAGTAACACAGGGGGCCAGCCCCAGCATTTT
-,TRBJ2-5,-,TRBV29-1,CSVGFPGLRQETQYF,TGCAGCGTTGGATTTCCGGGACTCAGGCAAGAGACCCAGTACTTC
-,TRBJ2-5,-,TRBV5-1,CASSLVLSDQETQYF,TGCGCCAGCAGCTTGGTCCTTAGCGACCAAGAGACCCAGTACTTC
-,TRBJ2-5,once,TRBV18,CASSSNRKMPETQYF,TGTGCCAGCTCATCTAACAGGAAAATGCCGGAGACCCAGTACTTC
-,TRBJ1-2,few,TRBV7-3,CASSLGGYYGYTF,TGTGCCAGCAGCTTGGGGGGTTACTATGGCTACACCTTC
TRBD1,TRBJ1-1,-,TRBV5-1,CASSFYRGTEAFF,TGCGCCAGCAGCTTCTACAGGGGGACTGAAGCTTTCTTT
-,TRBJ1-2,-,TRBV27,CASRSGEILRGYTF,TGTGCCAGCAGATCGGGAGAGATCCTTAGGGGCTACACCTTC
TRBD2,TRBJ2-5,few,TRBV5-6,CASSSPGTKKETQYF,TGTGCCAGCAGCTCACCCGGGACTAAGAAAGAGACCCAGTACTTC
-,TRBJ1-5,-,TRBV11-2,CASSLLDSNQPQHF,TGTGCCAGCAGCTTATTAGATTCCAATCAGCCCCAGCATTTT